What follows are 21 T cell receptor beta chains derived from one specimen sequenced in a study of shared clonotypes between healthy human individuals. Profiled with immunoSEQ multiplex PCR; TCRdb holds only in-frame clones, not every one. The sample holds roughly 1,100,000 clones; about 80% are singletons and the top ten take about 1.5%. Sequenced input: memory CD4+ T cells sorted from blood. Subset specified: CD45RA-negative fraction. Receptors were obtained from a man aged 18-30 years in good health.

The V and J genes are TRBV29-1 and TRBJ2-1; D is possibly TRBD2 (6 bases). The CDR3 length is 14 residues. Between the trimmed V and J ends, which lost 7 bases and 4 bases, there was a span of 17 bases. CDR1 SQVTM and CDR2 ANQGSEA come from the germline V gene. Here the CDR3 reads CSGQPGLSYNEQFF. DNA for the CDR3: TGCAGCGGACAACCGGGACTCTCGTACAATGAGCAGTTCTTC.

The J gene is TRBJ1-1, the V gene TRBV7-2; perhaps TRBD1 as D (6 bases). The CDR3 extends over 12 amino acids. Between the trimmed V and J ends, which lost 2 bases and 7 bases, there was a span of 8 bases. CDR1 and CDR2 (germline): SGHTA, FQGNSA. The CDR3 DNA sequence: TGTGCCAGCAGCTTACGGGGGCGTGAAGCTTTCTTT. Translating gives CASSLRGREAFF.

This rearrangement joins TRBV10-3 to TRBJ2-3; 13 positions agree with TRBD2. Trimming cost V 3 bases and J 6 bases; bases outside gene matches: 15. The CDR3 covers 19 residues. CDR1 is ENHRY, CDR2 SYGVKD, per germline. The CDR3 DNA reads as TGTGCCATCAGTGATCAGAGGGGAACTAGCGGGAGGGCCTGGGATACGCAGTATTTT. Translation: CAISDQRGTSGRAWDTQYF.

The chain recombines TRBV7-2 with TRBJ2-1, with unresolved D. This CDR3 contains 13 residues. Trimming pared 2 bases from V and 2 bases from J, leaving 4 bases between. The germline V gene has CDR1 SGHTA and CDR2 FQGNSA. The CDR3 DNA is TGTGCCAGCAGCTTACAGCCCTACAATGAGCAGTTCTTC. Its translation: CASSLQPYNEQFF.

The CDR3 spells CASSQDYGDGRNSPLHF. CDR3 nucleotide sequence: TGCGCCAGCAGCCAAGATTACGGAGACGGCAGGAATTCACCCCTCCACTTT. The V and J genes are TRBV4-3 and TRBJ1-6; D remains ambiguous. The germline V and J ends were trimmed by 0 bases and 7 bases, with 16 bases remaining between them. This CDR3 is 17 amino acids long. Germline V gene lookup returns CDR1 LGHNA and CDR2 YSLEER.

This clone was seen more than once but under ten times. The rearrangement joins TRBV7-2 to TRBJ2-5; the D gene is possibly TRBD1 (6 bases). This CDR3 is 17 amino acids long. The germline V gene has CDR1 SGHTA and CDR2 FQGNSA. Trimming took off 2 bases at V and 5 bases at J, with 21 bases between the two ends. The DNA for the CDR3 is TGTGCCAGCAGCTTACGTTCGGCAGGGGCTGAGGGGGAGACCCAGTACTTC. As protein: CASSLRSAGAEGETQYF.

The chain links TRBV5-1 to TRBJ2-3; D is unclear. Trimming cost V 3 bases and J 2 bases, with 7 bases left between them. The length of the CDR3 is 13 residues. The germline gives CDR1 SGHRS, CDR2 YFSETQ. CDR3 region: CASSSSFTDTQYF. DNA for the CDR3: TGCGCCAGCAGCTCCTCCTTCACAGATACGCAGTATTTT. Full variable domain (remainder filled in from reference TRBV5-1 and TRBJ2-3): KAGVTQTPRYLIKTRGQQVTLSCSPISGHRSVSWYQQTPGQGLQFLFEYFSETQRNKGNFPGRFSGRQFSNSRSEMNVSTLELGDSALYLCASSSSFTDTQYFGPGTRLTVL.

As for this clone: Distinct nucleotide sequences in the sample also encode this CDR3. The chain uses TRBV7-9 and TRBJ1-3; D unclear. Germline V CDR1 and CDR2: SEHNR, FQNEAQ (reference sequence). The CDR3 has 15 residues. The V and J ends lost 4 bases and 0 bases respectively, with 10 bases between them. DNA of the CDR3: TGTGCCAGCAGCTCTGACCGAAACTCTGGAAACACCATATATTTT. Translation: CASSSDRNSGNTIYF.

The chain carries TRBV4-3 and TRBJ2-5, with a weak D call TRBD1 (6 bases). The DNA end favors TRBJ2-7, so the J call may be wrong. Germline V gene data show CDR1 as LGHNA and CDR2 as YSLEER. There are 15 residues in the CDR3. CDR3 bases: TGCGCCAGCAGCCAATCTAGTCAGGGGTCCTACGAGCAGTACTTC. Translated: CASSQSSQGSYEQYF.

This clone was counted only a few times. V usage is TRBV19 and J usage is TRBJ1-6; D unresolved. CDR1 LNHDA and CDR2 SQIVND come from the germline V gene (reference sequence). V was trimmed by 7 bases and J by 10 bases, leaving 11 bases between them. The CDR3 is 12 amino acids. This CDR3 reads CASTSAASPLHF. CDR3 DNA: TGTGCCAGTACCTCGGCGGCCTCACCCCTCCACTTT.

The chain has TRBV7-2 and TRBJ2-3; D is uncertain. The CDR3 runs 13 residues. Trimming took off 5 bases at V and 11 bases at J, with 17 bases between the two ends. Germline loops: CDR1 SGHTA, CDR2 FQGNSA. CDR3 coding DNA: TGTGCCAGCAGCACAGCGACAATACCCCAGCAGTATTTT. Translation: CASSTATIPQQYF.

This clone was detected ten times or more. The CDR3 coding sequence is TGCGCCAGCAGCTTGGGGCCCTCCACCGGGACAGGCTTCTCCTACGAGCAGTACTTC. The encoded protein is CASSLGPSTGTGFSYEQYF. The chain links TRBV5-1 to TRBJ2-7; 8 positions agree with TRBD1. CDR3 length: 19 residues. From germline, CDR1 is SGHRS and CDR2 YFSETQ. Germline trimming cut 0 bases from V and 0 bases from J; bases unmatched to any gene: 14.

The chain recombines TRBV5-6 with TRBJ2-2, with unresolved D. Germline V gene sequence: CDR1 SGHDT, CDR2 YYEEEE. The CDR3 covers 15 residues. Trimming took off 4 bases at V and 6 bases at J, with 16 bases between the two ends. CDR3 region: CASSEPSAHPGELFF. The CDR3 bases are TGTGCCAGCAGCGAACCCTCTGCTCACCCCGGGGAGCTGTTTTTT. Supplemented by reference TRBV5-6 and TRBJ2-2, the full variable domain reads DAGVTQSPTHLIKTRGQQVTLRCSPKSGHDTVSWYQQALGQGPQFIFQYYEEEERQRGNFPDRFSGHQFPNYSSELNVNALLLGDSALYLCASSEPSAHPGELFFGEGSRLTVL.

The chain combines TRBV28 with TRBJ1-1, with D maybe TRBD1 (5 bases). Between the trimmed V and J ends, which lost 7 bases and 1 base, there was a span of 28 bases. Germline V lookup: CDR1 MDHEN, CDR2 SYDVKM. The CDR3 covers 19 residues. The CDR3 nucleotides are TGTGCCAGCACCCTCTTGAGACCCGGACACCCGGACGGGAACACTGAAGCTTTCTTT. It specifies CASTLLRPGHPDGNTEAFF.

J is TRBJ1-2 and V is TRBV5-4; perhaps TRBD1 as D (5 bases). V lost 5 bases, J lost 2 bases, and 10 bases lay in between. Germline-derived CDR1 and CDR2 are SGHNT and YYREEE (reference sequence). The CDR3 sequence is 13 residues long. The CDR3 nucleotides are TGTGCCAGCAGTCATGACAGCAACTATGGCTACACCTTC. Translation gives CASSHDSNYGYTF.

The chain carries TRBV10-3 and TRBJ2-7; D is undetermined. V was cut by 11 bases and J by 3 bases, with 20 bases left in between. In germline, CDR1 is ENHRY, CDR2 SYGVKD. CDR3 length equals 14 residues. CDR3 amino acids: CASRGDSTNYEQYF. The CDR3 DNA is TGTGCCTCCCGAGGCGATTCCACAAACTACGAGCAGTACTTC.

This chain uses TRBV28 with TRBJ2-7; D is possibly TRBD2 (5 bases). This CDR3 has 15 amino acids. V was pared by 8 bases and J by 3 bases, with 20 bases between. Germline assignment: CDR1 MDHEN and CDR2 SYDVKM. The CDR3 nucleotides are TGTGCCAGCGTAACGTCCCGGAGGAAAGGCTACGAGCAGTACTTC. Its translation: CASVTSRRKGYEQYF.

This chain connects TRBV4-1 to TRBJ2-4; D gene uncertain. Deletions cut 0 bases from V and 0 bases from J, with 9 bases between. Per the germline V gene, CDR1 is MGHRA and CDR2 is YSYEKL. This CDR3 is 16 amino acids long. The CDR3 sequence: CASSQDTAIAKNIQYF. CDR3 DNA sequence: TGCGCCAGCAGCCAAGACACGGCTATAGCCAAAAACATTCAGTACTTC.

The count of this clone is one. This rearrangement joins TRBV28 to TRBJ1-1, with 7 bases matching TRBD1. The junction had 6 bases not matched to a gene; V was cut back by 5 bases and J by 0 bases. The V gene's germline CDR1 is MDHEN and CDR2 SYDVKM. This CDR3 is built from 15 residues. The DNA of the CDR3 is TGTGCCAGCAGTCAACAGGGGAACCTGAACACTGAAGCTTTCTTT. Translating gives CASSQQGNLNTEAFF.

The chain uses TRBV29-1 and TRBJ2-2, with 10 bases fitting TRBD1. The CDR3 is 15 residues long. The V gene end was trimmed by 7 bases and the J gene end by 2 bases; junction bases not matched to a gene: 7. Germline V gives CDR1 SQVTM, CDR2 ANQGSEA. CDR3 sequence (DNA): TGCAGCGCCCAGGGACAGGGGAAAAACACCGGGGAGCTGTTTTTT. Translation: CSAQGQGKNTGELFF.

The chain links TRBV11-3 to TRBJ2-5; 9 positions agree with TRBD2. The V gene end was trimmed by 5 bases and the J gene end by 1 base; junction bases not matched to a gene: 8. Germline V lookup: CDR1 SGHNT, CDR2 YENEEA. The CDR3 runs to 16 residues. The CDR3 sequence is CASSLAGYTTQETQYF. CDR3 DNA: TGTGCCAGCAGCCTAGCGGGATACACAACCCAAGAGACCCAGTACTTC.